The 26 T cell receptor beta chains below come from one sample, sequenced in a study of T-cell reconstitution after alpha-beta-depleted transplantation in children. Unique molecular identifiers were incorporated during preparation of the TCRbeta library. TCRdb re-called the PCR reads through MiXCR, storing one row per CDR3 protein. The table has nearly 350,000 distinct CDR3 sequences, 15% to 20% seen once. Sequenced here: PBMCs, mostly from graft donor cells, sampled 360 days after TCRalphabeta/CD19-depleted stem cell transplant. These receptors all stem from a male patient between 2 and 15 years old who had a stem cell transplant for acute lymphoblastic leukemia, so the T cells may come from the graft donor.

This clonotype was recorded a few times. The CDR3 here is CASSSLRLGPTYEQYF. The CDR3 DNA reads as TGTGCCAGCAGTTCCTTGAGACTAGGTCCCACCTACGAGCAGTACTTC. This chain connects TRBV28 to TRBJ2-7; TRBD2 might be the D (6 bases). V was clipped by 4 bases and J by 2 bases, with 18 bases between them. In germline, CDR1 is MDHEN, CDR2 SYDVKM. CDR3 length: 16 residues.

The chain links TRBV29-1 to TRBJ1-2; D might be TRBD1 (6 bases). The CDR3 has 12 amino acids. Germline CDR1 and CDR2: SQVTM and ANQGSEA. Trimming took 6 bases from V and 4 from J, leaving 12 bases between them. The CDR3 DNA sequence: TGCAGCGTCCCCACAGGGTTCTATGGCTACACCTTC. Translated, it gives CSVPTGFYGYTF.

This clonotype was recorded at least ten times. An end of the junction does not agree with germline; a read error may underlie this. The chain has TRBV5-1 and TRBJ2-5, with D perhaps TRBD2 (6 bases). Germline assignment: CDR1 SGHRS and CDR2 YFSETQ. CDR3 size: 13 residues. The CDR3 reads CASSPGLQETQYF. CDR3 nucleotide sequence: TGTGCCAGCAGCCCGGGACTTCAAGAGACCCAGTACTTC.

This chain links TRBV28 with TRBJ2-1, with TRBD2 matching over 10 bases. Germline loops: CDR1 MDHEN, CDR2 SYDVKM. The CDR3 consists of 15 residues. V lost 1 base to trimming and J lost 12 bases; unmatched junction nucleotides: 9. The CDR3 nucleotides read TGTGCCAGCAGTTTATCCTCTACAGCGGGAGGGCCGCAGTTCTTC. Protein sequence: CASSLSSTAGGPQFF.

The gene calls are TRBV5-1 and TRBJ2-3; D might be TRBD1 (6 bases). Trimming pared 0 bases from V and 6 bases from J, leaving 11 bases between. The CDR3 runs 14 residues. Germline CDR1 reads SGHRS; CDR2 reads YFSETQ. The CDR3 loop is CASSLDRVVDTQYF. The CDR3 DNA is TGCGCCAGCAGCTTGGACAGGGTGGTGGATACGCAGTATTTT.

This clonotype was counted ten times or more. V gene TRBV20-1 combines with J gene TRBJ2-7; 8 nucleotides align to TRBD2. The V segment lost 3 bases and the J segment 3 bases; nucleotides outside the gene matches: 7. Germline V CDR1 and CDR2: DFQATT, SNEGSKA (reference sequence). This CDR3 has 14 amino acids. CDR3 protein: CSASQAGVSYEQYF. The CDR3 DNA sequence: TGCAGTGCTAGTCAAGCGGGAGTAAGCTACGAGCAGTACTTC.

This clonotype appeared many times. CDR3 bases: TGTGCCAGCAGTTTAATGCGGGAGGCCCGGTACAATGAGCAGTTCTTC. It is translated as CASSLMREARYNEQFF. The V and J genes are TRBV27 and TRBJ2-1, with 8 bases matching TRBD2. The V gene end was trimmed by 2 bases and the J gene end by 4 bases; junction bases not matched to a gene: 7. There are 16 residues in the CDR3. CDR1 and CDR2 from the germline V gene are MNHEY and SMNVEV (reference sequence).

This clonotype appeared a few times. This chain uses TRBV5-1 with TRBJ2-1; D possibly matches TRBD1 or TRBD2 (7 bases each). CDR1 is SGHRS, CDR2 YFSETQ, per germline. The CDR3 has 15 amino acids. The germline V and J ends were trimmed by 4 bases and 0 bases, with 11 bases remaining between them. CDR3 nucleotides: TGCGCCAGCAGCCAGGGGGGGATCTCCTACAATGAGCAGTTCTTC. Translated: CASSQGGISYNEQFF.

This sequence joins TRBV20-1 and TRBJ2-1; possibly TRBD1 for D (6 bases). Germline CDR1 DFQATT, CDR2 SNEGSKA (reference sequence). This CDR3 spans 16 amino acids. Trimming took off 4 bases at V and 1 base at J, with 17 bases between the two ends. CDR3 protein: CSAKPFFRGSYNEQFF. CDR3 nucleotide sequence: TGCAGTGCTAAACCTTTCTTCAGGGGATCCTACAATGAGCAGTTCTTC.

The chain has TRBV24-1 and TRBJ2-7; TRBD2 matches 7 bases. The junction had 4 bases not matched to a gene; V was cut back by 4 bases and J by 2 bases. CDR3 length: 14 amino acids. The germline V gene has CDR1 KGHDR and CDR2 SFDVKD. The CDR3 DNA is TGTGCCACCAGTGACCAGGGACTACCCTACGAGCAGTACTTC. As protein: CATSDQGLPYEQYF.

This clonotype was observed a handful of times. This rearrangement joins TRBV15 to TRBJ2-1; TRBD2 matches at 8 bases. CDR3 length: 15 amino acids. From germline, CDR1 is LNHNV and CDR2 YYDKDF (reference sequence). With V trimmed by 4 bases and J by 2 bases, 4 bases remained unmatched. The DNA of the CDR3 is TGTGCCACCAGCACCAGCGGGAGTCCCTACAATGAGCAGTTCTTC. Its translation is CATSTSGSPYNEQFF. The complete variable domain, with remaining parts taken from reference TRBV15 and TRBJ2-1, reads DAMVIQNPRYQVTQFGKPVTLSCSQTLNHNVMYWYQQKSSQAPKLLFHYYDKDFNNEADTPDNFQSRRPNTSFCFLDIRSPGLGDTAMYLCATSTSGSPYNEQFFGPGTRLTVL.

The chain links TRBV20-1 to TRBJ1-1; D gene unclear. This CDR3 has 11 residues. Germline values: CDR1 DFQATT, CDR2 SNEGSKA (reference sequence). CDR3 sequence reads: CSKSGNTEAFF. The CDR3 nucleotides read TGCAGCAAAAGTGGGAACACTGAAGCTTTCTTT.

The table lists this clonotype with many counts. The V and J genes are TRBV9 and TRBJ2-2; D is perhaps TRBD2 (6 bases). The ends were cut back, 2 bases at V and 3 bases at J, with 11 bases in the middle. The germline CDR1 and CDR2 sequences are SGDLS and YYNGEE. The CDR3 contains 15 residues. In DNA, the CDR3 is TGTGCCAGCAGCGTGAGGGGACTCGACACCGGGGAGCTGTTTTTT. Translated, it gives CASSVRGLDTGELFF.

DNA for the CDR3: TGTGCCAGCAGCCAAACAAGGGCGGGGGAGACCCAGTACTTC. The encoded protein is CASSQTRAGETQYF. The rearrangement joins TRBV14 to TRBJ2-5; a weak D match, TRBD2 (6 bases). V lost 2 bases and J 5 bases, leaving 12 bases between the germline ends. Germline V lookup: CDR1 SGHDN, CDR2 FVKESK. The length of the CDR3 is 14 residues.

A few counts support this clonotype. The chain joins TRBV18 to TRBJ2-1, with 8 bases fitting TRBD1. V shed 0 bases, J shed 13 bases, and the junction held 11 bases outside the gene matches. Germline CDR1 KGHSH, CDR2 LQKENI. The CDR3 has 15 amino acids. The CDR3 protein is CASSPPDREVLFQFF. CDR3 in DNA: TGTGCCAGCTCACCACCGGACAGGGAGGTGCTCTTTCAGTTCTTC. The entire variable domain, with the rest obtained from reference TRBV18 and TRBJ2-1, is as follows: NAGVMQNPRHLVRRRGQEARLRCSPMKGHSHVYWYRQLPEEGLKFMVYLQKENIIDESGMPKERFSAEFPKEGPSILRIQQVVRGDSAAYFCASSPPDREVLFQFFGPGTRLTVL.

The rearrangement links TRBV4-2 to TRBJ2-2, with 14 positions matching TRBD2. CDR1 is LGHNA, CDR2 YNFKEQ, per germline. Trimming at V came to 1 base and at J to 5 bases, leaving 3 bases not matched to a gene. CDR3 size: 17 residues. CDR3: CASSQGGTSGSTGELFF. In nucleotides, the CDR3 is TGTGCCAGCAGCCAAGGAGGGACTAGCGGGAGTACCGGGGAGCTGTTTTTT.

This clonotype was detected only a few times. The chain couples TRBV7-2 to TRBJ2-7; D is undetermined. Germline V gene data show CDR1 as SGHTA and CDR2 as FQGNSA. The CDR3 runs to 12 residues. Trimming took 3 bases from V and 6 from J, leaving 9 bases between them. The CDR3 region is CASSFPAGEQYF. In DNA, the CDR3 is TGTGCCAGCAGCTTCCCGGCAGGCGAGCAGTACTTC.

This clonotype appeared a few times. The V and J genes are TRBV4-2 and TRBJ2-3; tentatively, D is TRBD2 (5 bases). Germline V gene sequence: CDR1 LGHNA, CDR2 YNFKEQ. The CDR3 sequence is 16 residues long. Trimming removed 1 base from V and 5 bases from J, with 16 bases in between. This chain's CDR3 is CASSQGGTSRGDTQYF. For the CDR3, the DNA is TGTGCCAGCAGCCAAGGAGGAACTAGTCGGGGAGATACGCAGTATTTT.

This clonotype was counted between two and nine times. V usage is TRBV6-5 and J usage is TRBJ2-7; D uncertain. The length of the CDR3 is 14 residues. CDR1 is MNHEY and CDR2 is SVGAGI in the germline V gene. The V end lost 2 bases, the J end lost 7 bases, and 15 bases lay between the germline ends. The DNA of the CDR3 is TGTGCCAGCAGTTACAGGTCCGGAATACGGGAGCAGTACTTC. It is translated as CASSYRSGIREQYF.

This clonotype was observed a few times. This chain connects TRBV7-9 to TRBJ2-5; D call uncertain. Trimming took 5 bases from V and 5 from J, leaving 12 bases between them. The CDR3 is 13 amino acids. Per germline, CDR1 SEHNR and CDR2 FQNEAQ (reference sequence). Written as DNA, the CDR3 is TGTGCCAGCAGCCTCAATAATGGGGAGACCCAGTACTTC. Translation gives CASSLNNGETQYF.

The J gene is TRBJ2-7, the V gene TRBV6-1, with 9 bases aligning to TRBD1. With V trimmed by 5 bases and J by 8 bases, 13 bases remained unmatched. CDR1 is MNHNS, CDR2 SASEGT, per germline. The CDR3 is 15 amino acids. The CDR3 loop reads CASSRAESGTGKQYF. The CDR3, as DNA: TGTGCCAGCAGTCGGGCAGAATCCGGGACAGGGAAGCAGTACTTC.

Ten or more counts support this clonotype. The rearrangement links TRBV10-3 to TRBJ2-6; D is unclear. Germline CDR1 is ENHRY and CDR2 is SYGVKD. The CDR3 totals 15 residues. V shed 2 bases and J shed 2 bases, with 7 bases lying between them. CDR3 amino acids: CAISEGQAGANVLTF. The DNA of the CDR3 is TGTGCCATCAGTGAGGGTCAGGCTGGGGCCAACGTCCTGACTTTC.

In its sample, this clonotype was seen a few times. The chain uses TRBV10-3 and TRBJ2-7; D possibly corresponds to TRBD2 (6 bases). There are 13 residues in the CDR3. Trimming shortened V by 2 bases and J by 2 bases, and 7 bases separated the two germline ends. Per the germline V gene, CDR1 is ENHRY and CDR2 is SYGVKD. In DNA, the CDR3 is TGTGCCATCAGTGAGGGGGGGACCTACGAGCAGTACTTC. This sequence encodes CAISEGGTYEQYF.

In its sample, this clonotype was seen a few times. The CDR3 sequence: CSASRWPGTGPHLAYEQYF. The CDR3 DNA sequence: TGCAGTGCTAGTAGGTGGCCCGGGACAGGGCCCCACCTTGCTTACGAGCAGTACTTC. The V call is TRBV20-1, the J call TRBJ2-7, with 9 bases aligning to TRBD1. V lost 3 bases and J lost 4; bases outside the gene matches: 22. The CDR3 extends over 19 amino acids. In germline, CDR1 is DFQATT, CDR2 SNEGSKA (reference sequence).

The V call is TRBV5-1, the J call TRBJ1-2; TRBD1 aligns across 7 bases. The CDR3 covers 14 residues. Germline CDR1 reads SGHRS; CDR2 reads YFSETQ. Trimming removed 3 bases from V and 3 bases from J; junction bases left unmatched: 5. The CDR3 DNA follows: TGCGCCAGCAGCTCCCGGGACAGTGACTATGGCTACACCTTC. It is translated as CASSSRDSDYGYTF.

In DNA, the CDR3 is TGTGCCACCAGTGACCCGACAGGGGCGGAAGAGACCCAGTACTTC. This sequence encodes CATSDPTGAEETQYF. V and J are TRBV24-1 and TRBJ2-5; 8 bases are shared with TRBD1. Germline V CDR1 and CDR2: KGHDR, SFDVKD. The CDR3 is 15 residues long. Trimming cost V 4 bases and J 3 bases; bases outside gene matches: 6.